These T cell receptor beta chains were read from a single sample in a study of blood T cells in healthy people across ages. TCRdb recomputed calls from the 5' RACE reads with MiXCR, one row per CDR3 protein. Of 710,000 or so distinct CDR3 sequences listed, 32% were seen once; the top ten hold 15% to 17%. Material: blood. Receptors originate from a woman of 80 years or more in good health. CDR3s include the opening cysteine and the closing phenylalanine or tryptophan. The D gene is left open where the match is weak. Size is stated for part of the rows, as once, few or many counts, or as a class when the clone is expanded.

j_gene: TRBJ1-2; v_gene: TRBV10-3; abundance: many; d_gene: TRBD1; CDR3aa: CAISVEQGASDGYTF; CDR3nt: TGTGCCATCAGTGTAGAACAGGGGGCGAGCGATGGCTACACCTTC
j_gene: TRBJ2-1; v_gene: TRBV19; abundance: NA; d_gene: TRBD1; CDR3aa: CASSGPRGRSEQFF; CDR3nt: TGTGCCAGTAGCGGGCCCAGGGGGCGGAGTGAGCAGTTCTTC
j_gene: TRBJ1-2; v_gene: TRBV6-1; abundance: NA; d_gene: TRBD1; CDR3aa: CASRDLSGLTGNYGYTF; CDR3nt: TGTGCCAGCAGGGACCTTTCGGGGTTGACAGGGAACTATGGCTACACCTTC
j_gene: TRBJ2-7; v_gene: TRBV12-3/TRBV12-4; abundance: many; d_gene: NA; CDR3aa: CATSLAYSYEQYF; CDR3nt: TGTGCCACTTCACTGGCGTATTCCTACGAGCAGTACTTC
j_gene: TRBJ1-1; v_gene: TRBV7-3; abundance: many; d_gene: TRBD1; CDR3aa: CASSLKLGQGARDTEAFF; CDR3nt: TGTGCCAGCAGCTTGAAACTTGGACAGGGGGCAAGGGACACTGAAGCTTTCTTT
j_gene: TRBJ2-6; v_gene: TRBV5-1; abundance: many; d_gene: NA; CDR3aa: CASSIGTSGANVLTF; CDR3nt: TGCGCCAGCAGCATAGGGACCTCTGGGGCCAACGTCCTGACTTTC
j_gene: TRBJ2-7; v_gene: TRBV20-1; abundance: few; d_gene: NA; CDR3aa: CSAPLSPVRGVQYF; CDR3nt: TGCAGTGCTCCTCTCAGTCCAGTCCGGGGTGTGCAGTACTTC
j_gene: TRBJ2-3; v_gene: TRBV5-6; abundance: NA; d_gene: NA; CDR3aa: CASSFLRGSDTQYF; CDR3nt: TGTGCCAGCAGCTTCCTACGGGGGTCCGATACGCAGTATTTT
j_gene: TRBJ1-2; v_gene: TRBV19; abundance: few; d_gene: NA; CDR3aa: CASRSKGSGYTF; CDR3nt: TGTGCCAGTAGGTCAAAGGGATCGGGCTACACCTTC
j_gene: TRBJ2-1; v_gene: TRBV4-2; abundance: few; d_gene: TRBD2; CDR3aa: CASSHRGGHGDEQFF; CDR3nt: TGTGCCAGCAGCCACCGCGGGGGGCACGGGGATGAGCAGTTCTTC
j_gene: TRBJ1-5; v_gene: TRBV20-1; abundance: NA; d_gene: TRBD1; CDR3aa: CSARVGGTVSNQPQHF; CDR3nt: TGCAGTGCTAGAGTCGGCGGGACAGTAAGCAATCAGCCCCAGCATTTT
j_gene: TRBJ2-1; v_gene: TRBV4-1; abundance: NA; d_gene: NA; CDR3aa: CASSQDQASYNEQFF; CDR3nt: TGCGCCAGCAGCCAAGACCAAGCCTCCTACAATGAGCAGTTCTTC
j_gene: TRBJ2-7; v_gene: TRBV5-6; abundance: once; d_gene: NA; CDR3aa: CASSSTQDSYEQYF; CDR3nt: TGTGCCAGCAGCTCTACCCAGGACTCCTACGAGCAGTACTTC
j_gene: TRBJ2-3; v_gene: TRBV7-8; abundance: many; d_gene: NA; CDR3aa: CASSKGRRTDTQYF; CDR3nt: TGTGCCAGCTCCAAGGGCAGACGCACAGATACGCAGTATTTT
j_gene: TRBJ2-7; v_gene: TRBV7-2; abundance: many; d_gene: TRBD1; CDR3aa: CASRLSRGQEQYF; CDR3nt: TGTGCCAGCAGATTAAGCAGGGGGCAGGAGCAGTACTTC
j_gene: TRBJ1-4; v_gene: TRBV5-1; abundance: few; d_gene: NA; CDR3aa: CASSETGATNEKLFF; CDR3nt: TGCGCCAGCAGCGAAACAGGTGCAACTAATGAAAAACTGTTTTTT